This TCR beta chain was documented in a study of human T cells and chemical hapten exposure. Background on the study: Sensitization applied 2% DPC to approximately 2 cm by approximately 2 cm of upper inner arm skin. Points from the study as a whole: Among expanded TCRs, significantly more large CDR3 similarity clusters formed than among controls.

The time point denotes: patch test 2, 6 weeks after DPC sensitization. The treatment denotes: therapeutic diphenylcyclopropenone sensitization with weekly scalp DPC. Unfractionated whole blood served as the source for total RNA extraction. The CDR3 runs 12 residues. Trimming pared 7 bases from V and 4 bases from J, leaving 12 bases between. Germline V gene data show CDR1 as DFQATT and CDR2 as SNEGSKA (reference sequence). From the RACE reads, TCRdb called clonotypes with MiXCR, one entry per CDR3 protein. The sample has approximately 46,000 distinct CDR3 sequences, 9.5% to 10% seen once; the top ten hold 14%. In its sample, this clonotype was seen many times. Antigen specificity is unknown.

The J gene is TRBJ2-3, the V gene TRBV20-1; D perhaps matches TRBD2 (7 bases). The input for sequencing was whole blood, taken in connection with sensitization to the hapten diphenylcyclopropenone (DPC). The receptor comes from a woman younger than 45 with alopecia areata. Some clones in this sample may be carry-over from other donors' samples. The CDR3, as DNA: TGCAGTGGGCAAGGGGGGGCAGATACGCAGTATTTT. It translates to CSGQGGADTQYF.